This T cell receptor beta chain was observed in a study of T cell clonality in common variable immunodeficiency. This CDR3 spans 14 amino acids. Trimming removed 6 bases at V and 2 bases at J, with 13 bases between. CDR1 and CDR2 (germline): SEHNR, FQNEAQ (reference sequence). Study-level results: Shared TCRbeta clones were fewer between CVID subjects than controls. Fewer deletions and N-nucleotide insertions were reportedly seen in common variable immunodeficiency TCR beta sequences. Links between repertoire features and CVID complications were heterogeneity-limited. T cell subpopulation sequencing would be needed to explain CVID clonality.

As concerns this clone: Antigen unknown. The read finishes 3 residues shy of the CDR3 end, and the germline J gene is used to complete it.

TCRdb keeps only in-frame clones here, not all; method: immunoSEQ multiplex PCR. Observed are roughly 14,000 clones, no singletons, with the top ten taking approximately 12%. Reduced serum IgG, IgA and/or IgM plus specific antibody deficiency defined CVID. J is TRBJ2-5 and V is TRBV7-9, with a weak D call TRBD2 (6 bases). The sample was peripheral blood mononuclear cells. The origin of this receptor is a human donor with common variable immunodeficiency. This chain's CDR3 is CASSSPSGQETQYF. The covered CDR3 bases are TGTGCCAGCAGTTCCCCCAGCGGGCAAGAGACC.